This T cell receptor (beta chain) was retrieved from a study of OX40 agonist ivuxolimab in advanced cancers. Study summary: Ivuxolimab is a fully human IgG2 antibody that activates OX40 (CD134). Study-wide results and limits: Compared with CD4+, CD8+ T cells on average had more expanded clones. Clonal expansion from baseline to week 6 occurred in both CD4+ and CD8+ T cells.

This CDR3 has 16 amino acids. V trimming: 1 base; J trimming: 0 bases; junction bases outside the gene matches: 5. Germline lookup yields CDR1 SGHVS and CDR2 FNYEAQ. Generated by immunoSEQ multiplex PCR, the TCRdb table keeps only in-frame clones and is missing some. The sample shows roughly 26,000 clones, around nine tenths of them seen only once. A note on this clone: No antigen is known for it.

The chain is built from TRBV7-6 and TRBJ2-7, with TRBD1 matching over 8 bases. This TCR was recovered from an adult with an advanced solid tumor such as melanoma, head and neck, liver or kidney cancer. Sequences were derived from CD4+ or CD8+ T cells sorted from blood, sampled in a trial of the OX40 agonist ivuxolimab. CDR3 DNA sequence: TGTGCCAGCAGCTTAGAGGGCAGGGGGCCCTCCTACGAGCAGTACTTC. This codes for CASSLEGRGPSYEQYF. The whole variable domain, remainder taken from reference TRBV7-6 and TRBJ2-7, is GAGVSQSPRYKVTKRGQDVALRCDPISGHVSLYWYRQALGQGPEFLTYFNYEAQQDKSGLPNDRFSAERPEGSISTLTIQRTEQRDSAMYRCASSLEGRGPSYEQYFGPGTRLTVT.